This T cell receptor (beta chain) is from a study of cytomegalovirus exposure and HLA in healthy donors. Regarding the study as a whole: It was reported that TCR beta sequences correctly inferred the HLA-A and HLA-B alleles for most subjects. Earlier findings revealed that most TCR beta V segments proved productive either about 87% or about 30% of the time.

About this clone: Its antigen is not known.

Primers included in the PCR were 60 Vbeta and 13 Jbeta primers. Study processing details: Counted up in a later analysis, unique TCR beta chains came to roughly 80 million, with roughly 11 million shared. Method: immunoSEQ multiplex PCR; TCRdb's copy keeps in-frame clones and lacks some. The V and J calls and clone size were taken over from that table, and D and trimming were inferred from the DNA. The sample holds some 190,000 clones, more than 70% seen once. Sample: PBMCs. This TCR was sampled from a man aged 40-50 years in good health and CMV-seropositive.

CDR3 protein: CASSRILAGNNEQFF. CDR3 nucleotide sequence: TGCGCCAGCAGCCGGATACTAGCGGGGAACAATGAGCAGTTCTTC. The rearrangement uses TRBV5-1 and TRBJ2-1; TRBD2 aligns across 10 bases. Per germline, CDR1 SGHRS and CDR2 YFSETQ. J lost 5 bases, V lost 4 bases, and 6 bases had no gene match. The CDR3 spans 15 residues.